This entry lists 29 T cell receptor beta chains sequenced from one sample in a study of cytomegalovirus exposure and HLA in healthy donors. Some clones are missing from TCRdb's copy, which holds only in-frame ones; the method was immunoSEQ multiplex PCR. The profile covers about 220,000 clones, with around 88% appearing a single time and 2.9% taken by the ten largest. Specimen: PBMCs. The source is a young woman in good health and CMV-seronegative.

This chain's CDR3 is CASSEQDRVHEQYF. The CDR3 DNA reads TGTGCCAGCAGTGAACAGGACAGGGTCCACGAGCAGTACTTC. The chain is built from TRBV2 and TRBJ2-7; 8 positions match TRBD1. CDR3 length: 14 amino acids. Germline loops: CDR1 SNHLY, CDR2 FYNNEI. V was clipped by 2 bases and J by 5 bases; unmatched bases: 5. Full variable domain (remainder filled in from reference TRBV2 and TRBJ2-7): EPEVTQTPSHQVTQMGQEVILRCVPISNHLYFYWYRQILGQKVEFLVSFYNNEISEKSEIFDDQFSVERPDGSNFTLKIRSTKLEDSAMYFCASSEQDRVHEQYFGPGTRLTVT.

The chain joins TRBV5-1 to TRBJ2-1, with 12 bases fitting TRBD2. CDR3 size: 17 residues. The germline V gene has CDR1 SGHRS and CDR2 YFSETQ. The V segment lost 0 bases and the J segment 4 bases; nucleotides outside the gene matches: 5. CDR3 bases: TGCGCCAGCAGCTTGGGACCTCTAGCGGGAGGGTACAATGAGCAGTTCTTC. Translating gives CASSLGPLAGGYNEQFF.

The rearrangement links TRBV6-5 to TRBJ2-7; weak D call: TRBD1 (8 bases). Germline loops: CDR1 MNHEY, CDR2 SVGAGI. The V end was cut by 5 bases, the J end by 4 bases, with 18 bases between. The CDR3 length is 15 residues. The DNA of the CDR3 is TGTGCCAGCAGTCCAGGGGGCGCGGGAGCTTACGAGCAGTACTTC. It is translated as CASSPGGAGAYEQYF.

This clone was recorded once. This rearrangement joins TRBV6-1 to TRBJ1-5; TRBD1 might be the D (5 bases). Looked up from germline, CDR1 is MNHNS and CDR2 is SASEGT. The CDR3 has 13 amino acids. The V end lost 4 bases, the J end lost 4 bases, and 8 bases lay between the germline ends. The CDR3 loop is CASSVQGNQPQHF. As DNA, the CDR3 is TGTGCCAGCAGTGTCCAGGGTAATCAGCCCCAGCATTTT.

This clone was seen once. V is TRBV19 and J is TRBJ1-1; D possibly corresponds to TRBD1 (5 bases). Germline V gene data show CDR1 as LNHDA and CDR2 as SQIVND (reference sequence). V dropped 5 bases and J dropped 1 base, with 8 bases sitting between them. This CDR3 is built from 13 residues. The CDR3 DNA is TGTGCCAGTAGTGCACAGGCGAACACTGAAGCTTTCTTT. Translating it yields CASSAQANTEAFF.

CDR3 nucleotides: TGTGCCAGCAGCCTTGTAGGGAAGCCCGCGGGCACTGAAGCTTTCTTT. This encodes CASSLVGKPAGTEAFF. V gene TRBV28 combines with J gene TRBJ1-1; D is uncertain. V shed 6 bases and J shed 4 bases, with 21 bases lying between them. Germline CDR1 reads MDHEN; CDR2 reads SYDVKM. CDR3 length: 16 amino acids.

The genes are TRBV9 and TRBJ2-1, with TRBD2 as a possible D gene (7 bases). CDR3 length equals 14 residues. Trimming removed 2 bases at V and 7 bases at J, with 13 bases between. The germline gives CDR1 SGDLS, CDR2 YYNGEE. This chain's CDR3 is CASSVRGGPNEQFF. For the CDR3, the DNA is TGTGCCAGCAGCGTGAGGGGGGGGCCAAATGAGCAGTTCTTC. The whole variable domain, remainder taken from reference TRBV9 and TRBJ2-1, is DSGVTQTPKHLITATGQRVTLRCSPRSGDLSVYWYQQSLDQGLQFLIQYYNGEERAKGNILERFSAQQFPDLHSELNLSSLELGDSALYFCASSVRGGPNEQFFGPGTRLTVL.

As DNA, the CDR3 is TGCGCCAGCAGTCAACGGGGGGGACACGAGCAGTACTTC. As protein: CASSQRGGHEQYF. The V call is TRBV23-1, the J call TRBJ2-7; TRBD2 aligns across 8 bases. TRBV23-1 counts as an open reading frame of uncertain function. After removal of 2 bases from V and 5 bases from J, the junction contained 2 bases not matched to a gene. This CDR3 has 13 amino acids.

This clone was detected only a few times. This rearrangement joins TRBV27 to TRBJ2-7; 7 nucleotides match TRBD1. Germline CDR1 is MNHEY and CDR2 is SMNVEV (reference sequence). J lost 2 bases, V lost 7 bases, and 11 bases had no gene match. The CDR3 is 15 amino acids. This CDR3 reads CASTTTGVYPYEQYF. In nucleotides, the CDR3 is TGTGCCAGCACGACCACAGGGGTGTACCCCTACGAGCAGTACTTC.

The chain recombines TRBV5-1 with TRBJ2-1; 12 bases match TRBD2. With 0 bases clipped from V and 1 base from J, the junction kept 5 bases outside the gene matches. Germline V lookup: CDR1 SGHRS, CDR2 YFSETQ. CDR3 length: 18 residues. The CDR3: CASSLGLAGVWSYNEQFF. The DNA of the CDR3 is TGCGCCAGCAGCTTGGGACTAGCGGGAGTTTGGTCCTACAATGAGCAGTTCTTC.

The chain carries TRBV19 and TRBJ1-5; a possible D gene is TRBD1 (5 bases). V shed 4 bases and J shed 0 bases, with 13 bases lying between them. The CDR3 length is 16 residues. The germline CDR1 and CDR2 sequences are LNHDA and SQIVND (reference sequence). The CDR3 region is CASSRGRGYSNQPQHF. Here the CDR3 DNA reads TGTGCCAGTAGTAGGGGGAGGGGTTATAGCAATCAGCCCCAGCATTTT.

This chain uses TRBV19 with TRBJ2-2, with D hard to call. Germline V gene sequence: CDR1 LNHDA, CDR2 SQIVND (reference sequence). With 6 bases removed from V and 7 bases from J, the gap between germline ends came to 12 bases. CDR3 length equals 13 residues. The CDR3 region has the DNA TGTGCCAGTAGCAGAAAAAGTGGCGGGGAGCTGTTTTTT. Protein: CASSRKSGGELFF.

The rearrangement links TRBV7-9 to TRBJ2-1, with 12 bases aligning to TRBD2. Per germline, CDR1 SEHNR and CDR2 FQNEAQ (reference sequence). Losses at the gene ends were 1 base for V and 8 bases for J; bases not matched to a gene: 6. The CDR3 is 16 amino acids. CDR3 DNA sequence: TGTGCCAGCAGCTTAGGGCTAGCGGGAGGGCCGTATGAGCAGTTCTTC. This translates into CASSLGLAGGPYEQFF.

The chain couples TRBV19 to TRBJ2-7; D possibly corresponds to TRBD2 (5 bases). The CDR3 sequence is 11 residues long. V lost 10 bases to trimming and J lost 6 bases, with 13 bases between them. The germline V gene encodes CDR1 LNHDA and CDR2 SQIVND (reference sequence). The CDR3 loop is CATRSGFEQYF. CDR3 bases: TGTGCCACGCGATCGGGGTTCGAGCAGTACTTC.

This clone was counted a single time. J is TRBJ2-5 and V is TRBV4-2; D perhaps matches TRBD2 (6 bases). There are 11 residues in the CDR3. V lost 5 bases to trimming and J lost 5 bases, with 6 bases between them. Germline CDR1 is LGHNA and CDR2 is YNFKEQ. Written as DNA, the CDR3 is TGTGCCAGCAGCGGGGGGGAGACCCAGTACTTC. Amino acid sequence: CASSGGETQYF.

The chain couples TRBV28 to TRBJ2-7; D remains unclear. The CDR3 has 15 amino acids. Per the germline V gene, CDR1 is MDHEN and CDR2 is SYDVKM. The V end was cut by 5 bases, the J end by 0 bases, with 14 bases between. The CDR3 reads CASSLDITGSYEQYF. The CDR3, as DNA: TGTGCCAGCAGTCTCGACATTACCGGCTCCTACGAGCAGTACTTC.

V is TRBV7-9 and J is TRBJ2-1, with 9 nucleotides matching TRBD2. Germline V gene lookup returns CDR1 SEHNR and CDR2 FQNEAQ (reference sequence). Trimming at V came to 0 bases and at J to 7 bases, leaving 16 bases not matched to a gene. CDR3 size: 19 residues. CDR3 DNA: TGTGCCAGCAGCTTAGCGGGTTGGCGGGAGGGCCGCGGATTAAATGAGCAGTTCTTC. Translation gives CASSLAGWREGRGLNEQFF. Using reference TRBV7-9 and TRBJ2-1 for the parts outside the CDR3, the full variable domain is DTGVSQNPRHKITKRGQNVTFRCDPISEHNRLYWYRQTLGQGPEFLTYFQNEAQLEKSRLLSDRFSAERPKGSFSTLEIQRTEQGDSAMYLCASSLAGWREGRGLNEQFFGPGTRLTVL.

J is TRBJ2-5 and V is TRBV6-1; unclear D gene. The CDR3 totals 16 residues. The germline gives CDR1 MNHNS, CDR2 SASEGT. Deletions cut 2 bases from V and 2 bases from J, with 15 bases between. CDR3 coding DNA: TGTGCCAGCAGTGAAAAGTTTGGCGGAAAACAAGAGACCCAGTACTTC. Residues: CASSEKFGGKQETQYF.

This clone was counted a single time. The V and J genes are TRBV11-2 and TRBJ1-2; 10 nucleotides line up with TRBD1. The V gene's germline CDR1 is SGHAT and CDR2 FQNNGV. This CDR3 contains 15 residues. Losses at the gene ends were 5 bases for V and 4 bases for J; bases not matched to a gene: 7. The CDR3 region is CASSISGTGVYGYTF. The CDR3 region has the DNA TGTGCCAGCAGCATTTCCGGGACAGGGGTCTATGGCTACACCTTC.

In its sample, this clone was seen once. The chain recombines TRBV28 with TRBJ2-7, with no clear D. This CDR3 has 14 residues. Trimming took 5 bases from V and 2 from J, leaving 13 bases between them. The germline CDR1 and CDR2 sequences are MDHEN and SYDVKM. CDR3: CASSPHRGAYEQYF. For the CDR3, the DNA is TGTGCCAGCAGTCCTCATAGAGGCGCCTACGAGCAGTACTTC.

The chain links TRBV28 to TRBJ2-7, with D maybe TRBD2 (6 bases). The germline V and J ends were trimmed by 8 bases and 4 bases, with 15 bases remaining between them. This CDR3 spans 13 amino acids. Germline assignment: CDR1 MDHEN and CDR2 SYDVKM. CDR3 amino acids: CASYGGPIYEQYF. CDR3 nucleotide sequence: TGTGCCAGCTACGGGGGACCCATATACGAGCAGTACTTC.

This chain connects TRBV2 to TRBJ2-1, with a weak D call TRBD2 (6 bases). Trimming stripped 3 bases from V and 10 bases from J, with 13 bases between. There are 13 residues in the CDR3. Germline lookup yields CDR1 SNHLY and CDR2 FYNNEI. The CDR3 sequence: CASSELGGIEQFF. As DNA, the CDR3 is TGTGCCAGCAGTGAGCTCGGGGGAATAGAGCAGTTCTTC.

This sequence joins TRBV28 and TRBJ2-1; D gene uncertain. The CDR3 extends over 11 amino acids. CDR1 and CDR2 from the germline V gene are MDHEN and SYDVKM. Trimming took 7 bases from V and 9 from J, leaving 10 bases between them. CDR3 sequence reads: CASNGLVEQFF. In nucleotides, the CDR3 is TGTGCCAGCAACGGGTTGGTTGAGCAGTTCTTC.

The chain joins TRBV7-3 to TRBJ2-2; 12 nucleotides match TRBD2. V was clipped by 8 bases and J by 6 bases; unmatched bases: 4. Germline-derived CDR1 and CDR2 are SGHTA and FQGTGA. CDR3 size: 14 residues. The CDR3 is CASSASGRAGELFF. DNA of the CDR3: TGTGCCAGCTCGGCTAGCGGGAGGGCCGGGGAGCTGTTTTTT.

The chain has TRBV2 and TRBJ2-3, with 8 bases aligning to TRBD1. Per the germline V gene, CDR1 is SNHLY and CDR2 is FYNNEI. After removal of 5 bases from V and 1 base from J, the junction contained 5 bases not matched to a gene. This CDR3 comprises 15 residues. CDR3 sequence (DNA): TGTGCCAGCAGTTCCGGGACAGGTGGCACAGATACGCAGTATTTT. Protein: CASSSGTGGTDTQYF.

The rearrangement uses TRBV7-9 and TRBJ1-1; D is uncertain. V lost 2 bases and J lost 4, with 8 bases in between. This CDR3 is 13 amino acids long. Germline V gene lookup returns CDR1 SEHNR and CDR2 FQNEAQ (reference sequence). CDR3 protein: CASSLLGGTEAFF. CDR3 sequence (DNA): TGTGCCAGCAGCTTACTAGGAGGCACTGAAGCTTTCTTT.

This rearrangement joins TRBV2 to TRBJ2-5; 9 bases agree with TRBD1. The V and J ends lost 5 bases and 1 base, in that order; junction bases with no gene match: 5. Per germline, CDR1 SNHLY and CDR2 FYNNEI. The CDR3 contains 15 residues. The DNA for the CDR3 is TGTGCCAGCAGTTACAGGGGGCCCTCCCAAGAGACCCAGTACTTC. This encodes CASSYRGPSQETQYF.

The CDR3 loop is CASQKGLAKNIQYF. In DNA, the CDR3 is TGTGCCAGCCAGAAGGGACTAGCCAAAAACATTCAGTACTTC. The chain has TRBV28 and TRBJ2-4, with a possible D match to TRBD2 (6 bases). Trimming cost V 8 bases and J 0 bases, with 11 bases left between them. The length of the CDR3 is 14 residues. The germline gives CDR1 MDHEN, CDR2 SYDVKM.

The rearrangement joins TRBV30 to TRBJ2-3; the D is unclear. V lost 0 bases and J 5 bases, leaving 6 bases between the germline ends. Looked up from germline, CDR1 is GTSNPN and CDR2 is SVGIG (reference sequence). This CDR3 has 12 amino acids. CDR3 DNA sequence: TGTGCCTGGAGTGTACTTTTAGATACGCAGTATTTT. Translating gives CAWSVLLDTQYF. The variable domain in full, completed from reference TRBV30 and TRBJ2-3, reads SQTIHQWPATLVQPVGSPLSLECTVEGTSNPNLYWYRQAAGRGLQLLFYSVGIGQISSEVPQNLSASRPQDRQFILSSKKLLLSDSGFYLCAWSVLLDTQYFGPGTRLTVL.